The TCR beta chain under discussion was sequenced for a study of Ad26.COV2.S vaccination and SARS-CoV-2 variants. For the study at large: Once, or twice with 56 days between doses, Ad26.COV2.S was given intramuscularly. Study-level findings and limits: Vaccine recipients had higher spike-specific TCR breadth than placebo recipients. Placebo recipients and vaccine recipients were similar in non-spike TCR breadth.

The CDR3 consists of 15 residues. The ends were cut back, 5 bases at V and 6 bases at J, with 20 bases in the middle. Germline V gives CDR1 SGHNT, CDR2 YYREEE (reference sequence). Produced via immunoSEQ multiplex PCR; TCRdb's table is partial and in-frame only. The data show 440,000 or so clones, 92% seen once. On this clone: Its antigen is unidentified.

The treatment: roughly 19 received Ad26.COV2.S at low or high dose, single or two shots; about 5 received placebo; per-sample allocation not given. Samples were taken on day 63 after the first vaccine or placebo injection. The chain uses TRBV5-4 and TRBJ1-1; D possibly corresponds to TRBD1 (5 bases). The receptor's source is a person between 18 and 65 years old who received the Ad26.COV2.S COVID-19 vaccine or a placebo. The specimen was peripheral blood, collected in a trial of Ad26.COV2.S vaccine versus placebo. The CDR3, as DNA: TGTGCCAGCAGTCATACCGGGGCCCTGTGGGCTGAAGCTTTCTTT. Protein product: CASSHTGALWAEAFF.